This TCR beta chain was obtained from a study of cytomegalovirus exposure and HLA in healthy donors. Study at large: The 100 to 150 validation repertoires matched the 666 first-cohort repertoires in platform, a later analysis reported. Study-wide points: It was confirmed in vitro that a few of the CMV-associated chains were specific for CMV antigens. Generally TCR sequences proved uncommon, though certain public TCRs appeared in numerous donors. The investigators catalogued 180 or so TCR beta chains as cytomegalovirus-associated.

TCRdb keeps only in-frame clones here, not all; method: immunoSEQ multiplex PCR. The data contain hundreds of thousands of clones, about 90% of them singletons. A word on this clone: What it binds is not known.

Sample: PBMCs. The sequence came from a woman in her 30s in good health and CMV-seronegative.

The CDR3 region is CASRDTGVGANVLTF. The CDR3 DNA sequence: TGTGCCAGCAGGGATACAGGGGTTGGGGCCAACGTCCTGACTTTC. The chain combines TRBV2 with TRBJ2-6, with 7 bases lining up with TRBD1. J was trimmed by 3 bases and V by 6 bases; bases with no gene match: 5. The germline gives CDR1 SNHLY, CDR2 FYNNEI. This CDR3 spans 15 amino acids.